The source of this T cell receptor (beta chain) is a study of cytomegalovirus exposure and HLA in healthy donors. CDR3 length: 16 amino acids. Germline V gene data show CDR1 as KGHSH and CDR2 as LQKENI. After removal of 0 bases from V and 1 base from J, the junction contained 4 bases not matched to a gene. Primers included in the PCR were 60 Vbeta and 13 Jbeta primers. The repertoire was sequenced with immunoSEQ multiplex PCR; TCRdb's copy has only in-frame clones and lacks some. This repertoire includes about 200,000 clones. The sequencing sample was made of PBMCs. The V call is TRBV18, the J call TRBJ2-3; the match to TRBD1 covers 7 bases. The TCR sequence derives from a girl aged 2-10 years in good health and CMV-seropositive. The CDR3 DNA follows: TGTGCCAGCTCACCACCCAGGGGGTGGGGCACAGATACGCAGTATTTT. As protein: CASSPPRGWGTDTQYF.